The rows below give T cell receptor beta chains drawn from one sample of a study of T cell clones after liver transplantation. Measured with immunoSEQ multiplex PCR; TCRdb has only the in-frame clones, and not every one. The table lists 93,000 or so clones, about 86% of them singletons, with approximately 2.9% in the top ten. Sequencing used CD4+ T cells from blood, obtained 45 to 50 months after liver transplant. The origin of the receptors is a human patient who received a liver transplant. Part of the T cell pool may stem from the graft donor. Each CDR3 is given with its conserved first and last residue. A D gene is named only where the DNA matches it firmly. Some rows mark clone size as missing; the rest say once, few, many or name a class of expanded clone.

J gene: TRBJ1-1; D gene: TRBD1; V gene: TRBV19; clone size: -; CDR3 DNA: TGTGCCAGCTCGGACAGGGGGAACACTGAAGCTTTCTTT; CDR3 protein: CASSDRGNTEAFF
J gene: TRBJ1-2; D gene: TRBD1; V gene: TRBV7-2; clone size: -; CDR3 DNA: TGTGCCAGCAGCCTACAGGGGGGTTATGGCTACACCTTC; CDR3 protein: CASSLQGGYGYTF
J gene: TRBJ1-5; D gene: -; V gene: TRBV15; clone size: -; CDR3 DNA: TGTGCCACCAGCAGAGGTAGAGGAGGATGGGTCAATCAGCCCCAGCATTTT; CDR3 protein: CATSRGRGGWVNQPQHF
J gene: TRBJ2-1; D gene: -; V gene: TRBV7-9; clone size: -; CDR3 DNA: TGTGCCAGCAGCCACTCCACGGACTTCTACAATGAGCAGTTCTTC; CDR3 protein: CASSHSTDFYNEQFF
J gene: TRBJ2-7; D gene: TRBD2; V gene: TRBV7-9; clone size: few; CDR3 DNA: TGTGCCAGCAGCCTAGCGGGCCCCTACGAGCAGTACTTC; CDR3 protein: CASSLAGPYEQYF
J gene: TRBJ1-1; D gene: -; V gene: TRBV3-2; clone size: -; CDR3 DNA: TGTGCCAGCAGCCGAGCTTTCTTT; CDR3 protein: CASSRAFF
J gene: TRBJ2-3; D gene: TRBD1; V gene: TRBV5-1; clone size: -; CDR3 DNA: TGCGCCAGCAGCTTAGGGGGCCCAGATACGCAGTATTTT; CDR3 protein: CASSLGGPDTQYF
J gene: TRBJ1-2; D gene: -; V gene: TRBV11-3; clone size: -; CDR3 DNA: TGTGCCAGCAGCCACACAGGGAGGGTCAGCCTGGGTGGCTACACCTTC; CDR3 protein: CASSHTGRVSLGGYTF
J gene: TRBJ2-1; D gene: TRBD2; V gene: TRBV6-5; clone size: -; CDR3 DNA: TGTGCCAGCAGCCCCGGGAGGACAAATGAGCAGTTCTTC; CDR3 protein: CASSPGRTNEQFF
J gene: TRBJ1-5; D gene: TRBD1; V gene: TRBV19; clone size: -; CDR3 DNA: TGTGCCAGTAGAGGACAGGGTAGCAATCAGCCCCAGCATTTT; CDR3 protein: CASRGQGSNQPQHF
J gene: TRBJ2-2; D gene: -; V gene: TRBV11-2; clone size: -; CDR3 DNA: TGTGCCAGCAGCCCCGCGAGAGCCCAGGGCGGGGAGCTGTTTTTT; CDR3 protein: CASSPARAQGGELFF
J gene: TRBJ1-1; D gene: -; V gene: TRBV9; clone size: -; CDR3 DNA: TGTGCCAGCAGTGCCATAATGAACACTGAAGCTTTCTTT; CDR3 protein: CASSAIMNTEAFF
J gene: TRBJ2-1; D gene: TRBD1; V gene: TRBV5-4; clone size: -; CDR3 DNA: TGTGCCAGCAGAACCGGGACAGGCTACAATGAGCAGTTCTTC; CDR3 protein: CASRTGTGYNEQFF
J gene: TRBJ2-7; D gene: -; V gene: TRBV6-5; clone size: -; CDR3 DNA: TGTGCCAGCAGGTACGGGGTAAACGAGCAGTACTTC; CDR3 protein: CASRYGVNEQYF
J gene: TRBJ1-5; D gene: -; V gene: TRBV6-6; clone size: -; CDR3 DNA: TGTGCCAGCAGTGGGCAGGGAAAAGGGAATCAGCCCCAGCATTTT; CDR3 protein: CASSGQGKGNQPQHF
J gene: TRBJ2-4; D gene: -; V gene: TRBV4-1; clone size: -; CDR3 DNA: TGCGCCAGCAGCTTATATCTGGGGGCAGGAACCAAAAACATTCAGTACTTC; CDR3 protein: CASSLYLGAGTKNIQYF
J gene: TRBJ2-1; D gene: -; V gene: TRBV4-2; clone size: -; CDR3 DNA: TGTGCCAGCAGCCAAGATGCCGCAACCCTCAGGAATGAGCAGTTCTTC; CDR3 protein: CASSQDAATLRNEQFF